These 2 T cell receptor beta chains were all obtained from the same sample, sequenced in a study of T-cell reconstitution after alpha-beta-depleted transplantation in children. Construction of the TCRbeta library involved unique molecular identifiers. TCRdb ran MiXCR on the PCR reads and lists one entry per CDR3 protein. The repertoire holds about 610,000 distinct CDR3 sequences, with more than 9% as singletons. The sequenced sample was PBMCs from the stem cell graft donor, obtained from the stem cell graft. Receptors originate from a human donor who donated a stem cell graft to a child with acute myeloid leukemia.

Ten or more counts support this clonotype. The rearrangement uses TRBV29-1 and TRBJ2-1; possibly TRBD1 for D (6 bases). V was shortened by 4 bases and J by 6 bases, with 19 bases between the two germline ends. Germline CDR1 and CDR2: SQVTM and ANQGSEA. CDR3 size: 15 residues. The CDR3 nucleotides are TGCAGCGTTGCGGGACCCGCAGGGGATAGCAATGAGCAGTTCTTC. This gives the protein CSVAGPAGDSNEQFF.

Here the CDR3 DNA reads TGCGCCAGCAGCCAAGATCTTAGAGCGGGAGCCTACAATGAGCAGTTCTTC. Residues: CASSQDLRAGAYNEQFF. The chain has TRBV4-3 and TRBJ2-1; 8 positions match TRBD2. There are 17 residues in the CDR3. The junction had 6 bases not matched to a gene; V was cut back by 0 bases and J by 2 bases. The V gene's germline CDR1 is LGHNA and CDR2 YSLEER.